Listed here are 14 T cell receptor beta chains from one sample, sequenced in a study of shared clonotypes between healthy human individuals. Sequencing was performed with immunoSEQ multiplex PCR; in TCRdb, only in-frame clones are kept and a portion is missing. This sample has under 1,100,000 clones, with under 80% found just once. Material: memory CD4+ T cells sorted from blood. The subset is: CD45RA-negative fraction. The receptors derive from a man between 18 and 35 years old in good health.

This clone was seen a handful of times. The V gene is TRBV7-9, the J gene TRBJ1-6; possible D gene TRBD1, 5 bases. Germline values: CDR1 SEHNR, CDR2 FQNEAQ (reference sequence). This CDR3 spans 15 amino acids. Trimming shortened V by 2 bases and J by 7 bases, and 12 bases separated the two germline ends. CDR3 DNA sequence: TGTGCCAGCAGCTTATTTCAGGGAAAGAATTCACCCCTCCACTTT. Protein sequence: CASSLFQGKNSPLHF.

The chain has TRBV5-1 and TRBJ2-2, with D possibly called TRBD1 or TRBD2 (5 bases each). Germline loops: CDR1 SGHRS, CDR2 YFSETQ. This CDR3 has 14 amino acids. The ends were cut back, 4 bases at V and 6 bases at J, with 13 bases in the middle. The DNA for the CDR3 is TGCGCCAGCAGCCTCAGGGACGTCTCCGGGGAGCTGTTTTTT. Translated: CASSLRDVSGELFF.

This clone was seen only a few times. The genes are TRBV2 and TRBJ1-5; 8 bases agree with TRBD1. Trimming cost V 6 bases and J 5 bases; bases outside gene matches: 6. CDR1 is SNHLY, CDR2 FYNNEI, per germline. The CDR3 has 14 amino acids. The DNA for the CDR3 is TGTGCCAGCAGATCAGGGGGCGAACATCAGCCCCAGCATTTT. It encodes CASRSGGEHQPQHF. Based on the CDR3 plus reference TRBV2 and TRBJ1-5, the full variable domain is EPEVTQTPSHQVTQMGQEVILRCVPISNHLYFYWYRQILGQKVEFLVSFYNNEISEKSEIFDDQFSVERPDGSNFTLKIRSTKLEDSAMYFCASRSGGEHQPQHFGDGTRLSIL.

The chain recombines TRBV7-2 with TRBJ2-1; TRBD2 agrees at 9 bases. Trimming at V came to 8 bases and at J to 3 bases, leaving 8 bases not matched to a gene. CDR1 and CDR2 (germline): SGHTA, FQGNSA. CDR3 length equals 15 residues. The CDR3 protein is CASLGQAGGYNEQFF. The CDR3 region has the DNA TGTGCCAGCCTGGGACAAGCGGGAGGCTACAATGAGCAGTTCTTC.

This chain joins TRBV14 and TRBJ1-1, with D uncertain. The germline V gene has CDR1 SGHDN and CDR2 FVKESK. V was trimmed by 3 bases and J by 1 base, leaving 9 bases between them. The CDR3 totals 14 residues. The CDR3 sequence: CASSHGYTNTEAFF. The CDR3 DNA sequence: TGTGCCAGCAGCCATGGGTATACGAACACTGAAGCTTTCTTT.

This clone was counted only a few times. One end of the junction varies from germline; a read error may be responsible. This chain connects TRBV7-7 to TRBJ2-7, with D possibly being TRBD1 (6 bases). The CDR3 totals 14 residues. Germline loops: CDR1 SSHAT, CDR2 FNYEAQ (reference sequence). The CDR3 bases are TGTGCTAGCAGCTTGAATCCAGGGGTCAACGAGCAGTACTTC. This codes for CASSLNPGVNEQYF.

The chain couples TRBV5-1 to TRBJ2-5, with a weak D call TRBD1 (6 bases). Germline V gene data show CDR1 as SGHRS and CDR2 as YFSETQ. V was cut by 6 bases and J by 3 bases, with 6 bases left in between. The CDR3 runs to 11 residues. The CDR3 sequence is CASNREETQYF. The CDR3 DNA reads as TGCGCCAGCAACAGGGAAGAGACCCAGTACTTC.

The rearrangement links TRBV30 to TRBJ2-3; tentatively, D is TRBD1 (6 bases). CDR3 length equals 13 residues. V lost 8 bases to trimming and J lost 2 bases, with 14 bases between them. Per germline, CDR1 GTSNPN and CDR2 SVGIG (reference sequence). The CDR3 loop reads CAGGQGNTDTQYF. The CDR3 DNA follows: TGTGCCGGGGGACAAGGGAACACAGATACGCAGTATTTT.

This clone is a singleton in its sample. The CDR3 DNA is TGTGCCAGCAGCCGAGAAGCGGGAGGGCCCTACGAGCAGTACTTC. It encodes CASSREAGGPYEQYF. V and J are TRBV6-5 and TRBJ2-7; TRBD2 matches 10 bases. After removal of 6 bases from V and 2 bases from J, the junction contained 7 bases not matched to a gene. CDR1 and CDR2 (germline): MNHEY, SVGAGI. This CDR3 comprises 15 residues.

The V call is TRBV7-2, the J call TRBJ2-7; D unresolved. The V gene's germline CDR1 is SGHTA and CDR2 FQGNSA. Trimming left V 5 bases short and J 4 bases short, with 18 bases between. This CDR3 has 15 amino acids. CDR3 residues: CASSISVAVGYEQYF. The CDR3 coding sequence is TGTGCCAGCAGCATAAGCGTGGCCGTCGGGTACGAGCAGTACTTC.

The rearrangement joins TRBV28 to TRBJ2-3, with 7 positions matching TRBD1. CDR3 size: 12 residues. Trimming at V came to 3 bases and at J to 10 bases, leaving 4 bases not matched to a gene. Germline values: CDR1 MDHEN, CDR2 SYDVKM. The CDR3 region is CASSLVTGSQYF. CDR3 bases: TGTGCCAGCAGTTTGGTGACAGGGTCGCAGTATTTT.

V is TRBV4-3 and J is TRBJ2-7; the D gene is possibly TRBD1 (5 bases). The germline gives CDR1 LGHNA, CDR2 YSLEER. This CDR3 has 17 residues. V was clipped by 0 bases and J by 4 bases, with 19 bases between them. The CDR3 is CASSQESKAGQSYEQYF. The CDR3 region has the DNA TGCGCCAGCAGCCAAGAAAGTAAGGCAGGGCAGAGTTACGAGCAGTACTTC.

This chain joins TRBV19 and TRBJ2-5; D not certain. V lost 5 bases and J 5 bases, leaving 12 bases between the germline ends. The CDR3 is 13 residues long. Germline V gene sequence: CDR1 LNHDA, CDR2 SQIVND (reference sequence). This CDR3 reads CASSRTLGETQYF. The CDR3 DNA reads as TGTGCCAGTAGTCGGACGCTAGGGGAGACCCAGTACTTC. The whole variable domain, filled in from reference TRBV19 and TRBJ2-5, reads DGGITQSPKYLFRKEGQNVTLSCEQNLNHDAMYWYRQDPGQGLRLIYYSQIVNDFQKGDIAEGYSVSREKKESFPLTVTSAQKNPTAFYLCASSRTLGETQYFGPGTRLLVL.

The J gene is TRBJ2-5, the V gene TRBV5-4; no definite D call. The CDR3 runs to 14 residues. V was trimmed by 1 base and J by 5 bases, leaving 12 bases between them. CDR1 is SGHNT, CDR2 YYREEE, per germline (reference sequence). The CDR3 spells CASSLNTLGETQYF. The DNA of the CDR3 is TGTGCCAGCAGCTTGAACACCTTAGGGGAGACCCAGTACTTC.